This T cell receptor beta chain originates from a study of blood T cells in healthy people across ages. Study-wide results and caveats: Whereas aged donors had fewer naive CD4+ cells, long-lived donors had more of them and higher diversity. Getting older went along with TCR beta diversity per million T cells dropping roughly linearly. Unsorted PBMCs ruled out conclusive naive versus antigen-experienced comparison.

A second 7 to 11 cycle PCR used barcoded and J-beta primers. TCRdb reprocessed the 5' RACE reads via MiXCR and lists one record per CDR3 protein. This table holds 650,000 to 1,000,000 distinct CDR3 sequences, under 40% found once. CDR1 is DFQATT, CDR2 SNEGSKA, per germline (reference sequence). The CDR3 is 11 amino acids. The V and J ends lost 3 bases and 8 bases respectively, with 8 bases between them. In this sample, this clonotype turned up many times. The antigen is undetermined. This receptor was identified in a young man in good health. The chain links TRBV20-1 to TRBJ2-1; D remains unclear. The sample was blood. CDR3 sequence reads: CSARVTDEQFF. CDR3 sequence (DNA): TGCAGTGCTAGGGTAACGGATGAGCAGTTCTTC.